This T cell receptor (beta chain) was sequenced for a study of OX40 agonist ivuxolimab in advanced cancers. Looking at the study overall: The dose-escalation cohort was about 80% male, with a mean age of approximately 61 years, ranging roughly 20 to 90.

Clones were sequenced by immunoSEQ multiplex PCR, and TCRdb holds only the in-frame ones, with some missing. Of tens of thousands of clones listed, more than 75% were seen once; the top ten hold 3.5% to 5.5%. Blood sampling took place at baseline, cycle 4 day 1, and cycle 7 day 1. Trimming took 0 bases from V and 4 from J, leaving 10 bases between them. Germline CDR1 reads MNHNS; CDR2 reads SASEGT. This CDR3 contains 15 residues. The gene calls are TRBV6-1 and TRBJ1-5; the D is unclear. The receptor was derived from an adult with an advanced solid tumor such as melanoma, head and neck, liver or kidney cancer. Sequenced material: CD4+ or CD8+ T cells sorted from blood, taken in a trial of the OX40 agonist ivuxolimab. The CDR3 nucleotides read TGTGCCAGCAGTGAAGCGGGGAGATGGAATCAGCCCCAGCATTTT. The encoded protein is CASSEAGRWNQPQHF.